These 10 T cell receptor beta chains were sequenced from one sample in a study of CD8+ T cells in alopecia areata (dated by TCRdb to 2016 to 2019). The intended sense of this specimen's time point label: baseline before oral tofacitinib. Receptor amplification or capture employed the immunoSEQ multiplex PCR assay. For TCR sequencing, RNA was extracted from every sample and reverse transcribed into cDNA to serve as template. TCRdb limited this immuneACCESS table to in-frame rearrangements with V and J called. A share of clones is missing; checked studies link under half to unresolved V genes, and the rest is unexplained. Counted in this sample were 150,000 or so clones; 80% to 90% of them appeared once. More than 13% of the sample rests with the top ten. Material: CD8+ T cells sorted from blood, obtained at week 0. The receptors were sampled from a human donor with alopecia areata.

This clone appeared once. An end of the junction differs from the germline gene, which may be a read error. The chain employs TRBV20-1 and TRBJ2-7; D gene uncertain. The germline V gene encodes CDR1 DFQATT and CDR2 SNEGSKA (reference sequence). The CDR3 contains 11 residues. CDR3 in DNA: TGCAGTGCAAGAGGCAGTTCCGAGCAGTACTTC. It codes for CSARGSSEQYF.

This clone was counted between two and nine times. This chain connects TRBV7-9 to TRBJ2-7, with 9 bases identical to TRBD2. In germline, CDR1 is SEHNR, CDR2 FQNEAQ (reference sequence). There are 15 residues in the CDR3. With V trimmed by 1 base and J by 7 bases, 8 bases remained unmatched. CDR3: CASSLDLAGPGEQYF. CDR3 nucleotide sequence: TGTGCCAGCAGCTTAGATCTAGCGGGACCAGGGGAGCAGTACTTC.

This chain's CDR3 is CAWSAGLNTEAFF. DNA of the CDR3: TGTGCCTGGAGCGCAGGACTGAACACTGAAGCTTTCTTT. J is TRBJ1-1 and V is TRBV30; D is uncertain. The germline V gene encodes CDR1 GTSNPN and CDR2 SVGIG (reference sequence). The ends were cut back, 3 bases at V and 0 bases at J, with 8 bases in the middle. This CDR3 is 13 amino acids long. Variable domain in full (rest from reference TRBV30 and TRBJ1-1): SQTIHQWPATLVQPVGSPLSLECTVEGTSNPNLYWYRQAAGRGLQLLFYSVGIGQISSEVPQNLSASRPQDRQFILSSKKLLLSDSGFYLCAWSAGLNTEAFFGQGTRLTVV.

In the case of this clone: This CDR3 is also generated by other DNA sequences in the sample. The genes are TRBV27 and TRBJ1-1, with a possible D match to TRBD1 (5 bases). The CDR3 runs 13 residues. V was clipped by 2 bases and J by 3 bases, with 7 bases between them. Looked up from germline, CDR1 is MNHEY and CDR2 is SMNVEV (reference sequence). The CDR3 sequence: CASSLLGDTEAFF. CDR3 coding DNA: TGTGCCAGCAGTTTACTAGGGGACACTGAAGCTTTCTTT.

This chain joins TRBV5-1 and TRBJ1-1, with D maybe TRBD1 (6 bases). The CDR3 covers 15 residues. Trimming removed 4 bases at V and 1 base at J, with 14 bases between. Germline loops: CDR1 SGHRS, CDR2 YFSETQ. The CDR3 here is CASSPYRDTNTEAFF. CDR3 nucleotide sequence: TGCGCCAGCAGCCCCTACAGGGATACGAACACTGAAGCTTTCTTT. Looking up the rest from reference TRBV5-1 and TRBJ1-1 gives the full variable domain: KAGVTQTPRYLIKTRGQQVTLSCSPISGHRSVSWYQQTPGQGLQFLFEYFSETQRNKGNFPGRFSGRQFSNSRSEMNVSTLELGDSALYLCASSPYRDTNTEAFFGQGTRLTVV.

V gene TRBV9 combines with J gene TRBJ2-1, with a weak D call TRBD1 (6 bases). V was cut by 4 bases and J by 7 bases, with 15 bases left in between. Germline CDR1 reads SGDLS; CDR2 reads YYNGEE. The CDR3 sequence is 14 residues long. This CDR3 is CASSQRGIWNEQFF. The CDR3 DNA is TGTGCCAGCAGCCAGAGGGGGATATGGAATGAGCAGTTCTTC.

This rearrangement joins TRBV29-1 to TRBJ2-1; the D gene could be TRBD1 or TRBD2 (5 bases each). Germline CDR1 and CDR2: SQVTM and ANQGSEA. Trimming took off 8 bases at V and 4 bases at J, with 12 bases between the two ends. CDR3 length: 12 amino acids. CDR3 nucleotide sequence: TGCAGCTCCTGGGGACCTTACAATGAGCAGTTCTTC. Its translation: CSSWGPYNEQFF.

The chain has TRBV15 and TRBJ2-1; TRBD2 aligns across 10 bases. Germline CDR1 is LNHNV and CDR2 is YYDKDF (reference sequence). V trimming: 5 bases; J trimming: 3 bases; junction bases outside the gene matches: 7. The CDR3 covers 16 residues. The CDR3 is CATSGSGRDVYNEQFF. The CDR3 nucleotides are TGTGCCACCAGCGGGAGCGGGAGGGATGTCTACAATGAGCAGTTCTTC.

With regard to this clone: At the DNA level, this CDR3 is encoded by other sequences in the same sample as well. The chain joins TRBV7-9 to TRBJ2-7, with D unresolved. The CDR3 is made up of 12 amino acids. Germline V gives CDR1 SEHNR, CDR2 FQNEAQ (reference sequence). Deletions cut 3 bases from V and 0 bases from J, with 3 bases between. The CDR3 region is CASSLGSYEQYF. CDR3 sequence (DNA): TGTGCCAGCAGCTTGGGCTCCTACGAGCAGTACTTC.

The V gene is TRBV30, the J gene TRBJ2-5, with unresolved D. The tail of the sequence fits TRBJ2-7 better, so the J call may be wrong. CDR1 and CDR2 (germline): GTSNPN, SVGIG (reference sequence). This CDR3 contains 12 residues. The CDR3 sequence: CAWSGPGYEQYF. The CDR3 nucleotides are TGTGCCTGGAGTGGTCCTGGCTACGAGCAGTACTTC.